This TCR beta chain originates from a study of blood T cell repertoires in COVID-19. About the research overall: Samples came from the United States, Italy and Spain, spanning acute and convalescent COVID-19. Sample material is recorded as cDNA or gDNA derived from T cells, B-cell-depleted T cells, or PBMCs.

The germline V gene encodes CDR1 KGHDR and CDR2 SFDVKD. CDR3 size: 16 residues. After removal of 3 bases from V and 2 bases from J, the junction contained 7 bases not matched to a gene. Per the study methods: Amplified reference gene primers provided the basis for estimating nucleated cell counts. Profiled with immunoSEQ multiplex PCR; TCRdb holds only in-frame clones, not every one. V and J calls and clone size are copied from that table; D and trimming were computed from the DNA. The sample includes around 200,000 clones, less than 85% of them seen just once. Cohort allocation depended upon clinical history that participants reported.

The chain combines TRBV24-1 with TRBJ2-7, with TRBD1 identical over 9 bases. The source is a middle-aged man who had recovered from COVID-19. The sample comprised PBMCs or T cells enriched from blood (not recorded which). CDR3 nucleotide sequence: TGTGCCACCAGTGATCGGGGGACAGGGAGCGCCTACGAGCAGTACTTC. It is translated as CATSDRGTGSAYEQYF.